This TCR beta chain emerged from a study of post-analysis software for immune sequencing data. As for the study in general: Progressive-relapsing, secondary progressive and relapsing-remitting multiple sclerosis were among the disease courses included. Overall study findings and caveats: Among multiple sclerosis patients, normalized Chao1 diversity was significantly below that of controls. Strong co-clustering by F measure linked samples that shared a preparation batch. A handful of TRBV segments were more frequent in patients than controls; TRBV5-6, TRBV5-1 and TRBV20-1 belonged to this group.

Note on this clonotype: Its antigen is still unknown.

The CDR3 extends over 13 amino acids. The V gene lost 4 bases and the J gene lost 10 bases, with 14 bases spanning the gap. The V gene's germline CDR1 is MDHEN and CDR2 SYDVKM. cDNA libraries of TCR beta carried unique molecular identifiers. Input amounts of about 0.85 to 10 million T cells were used. These gave roughly 0.5 million cDNA molecules, so each molecule approximated one T cell. TCRdb re-analysed the PCR reads in MiXCR, keeping a single row per CDR3 protein. The sample holds around 250,000 distinct CDR3 sequences, 30% to 45% seen once. Sequencing input: blood. V and J are TRBV28 and TRBJ2-1; unclear D gene. The TCR comes from a girl aged 10 to 17 with multiple sclerosis. The CDR3 loop is CASSSDMSYEQFF. The CDR3 region has the DNA TGTGCCAGCAGTTCCGACATGTCCTACGAGCAGTTCTTC.